The rows below give T cell receptor beta chains drawn from one sample of a study of blood T cells in healthy people across ages. MiXCR, applied by TCRdb to the 5' RACE reads, yields one record per CDR3 protein. The sample lists some 1 million distinct CDR3 sequences, under 45% seen once, with under 20% in the top ten. Sequenced input: blood. The receptors shown here come from a woman in her sixties in good health. CDR3s include the opening cysteine and the closing phenylalanine or tryptophan. The order of the fields is J gene, clone size, V gene, D gene, CDR3 DNA, CDR3 protein. A D gene is named only where the DNA matches it firmly. The size entry is marked missing in some rows and otherwise reads once, few, many or a size class.

TRBJ2-5,NA,TRBV27,TRBD2,TGTGCCAGCAGTTTTAGTAGGGGACTAGTTGGGGCCCAGTACTTC,CASSFSRGLVGAQYF
TRBJ2-5,NA,TRBV20-1,NA,TGCAGTGCGACCCAGGGGAGGGGAAGTTCCAATCAGGGGACCCAGTACTTC,CSATQGRGSSNQGTQYF
TRBJ2-5,NA,TRBV7-8,TRBD2,TGTGCCAGCATCCTAAGGGCTAGCGGGAGGGTAGAGACCCAGTACTTC,CASILRASGRVETQYF
TRBJ2-3,many,TRBV9,NA,TGTGCCAGCAGCGTAGAACCGCTTCTCACAGATACGCAGTATTTT,CASSVEPLLTDTQYF
TRBJ2-5,NA,TRBV20-1,NA,TGCAGTGCTAGCTCCCCACAGGATCGAGAGACCCAGTACTTC,CSASSPQDRETQYF
TRBJ2-3,NA,TRBV24-1,NA,TGTGCCATCAGTGATTCAGGAGATACGCAGTATTTT,CAISDSGDTQYF
TRBJ2-6,NA,TRBV20-1,NA,TGCAGTGCTAGAGATCAAGATAACGTGCGGAGCTCTGGGGCCAACGTCCTGACTTTC,CSARDQDNVRSSGANVLTF
TRBJ2-5,few,TRBV7-3,TRBD2,TGTGCCAGCAGCTTAAAACGGGAGGGAGAGACCCAGTACTTC,CASSLKREGETQYF
TRBJ1-4,NA,TRBV6-6,NA,TGTGCCACCCAGGGTGAAAAACTGTTTTTT,CATQGEKLFF
TRBJ1-5,NA,TRBV27,NA,TGTGCCAGCAGCCAAAGGGCTAACGGCAATCAGCCCCAGCATTTT,CASSQRANGNQPQHF
TRBJ2-5,NA,TRBV2,NA,TGTGCCAGCGGGCCTAGCGAGCCAGAGACCCAGTACTTC,CASGPSEPETQYF
TRBJ2-3,NA,TRBV7-8,NA,TGTGCCAGCAGCTTACTAGCTCTTCAAGGCACAGATACGCAGTATTTT,CASSLLALQGTDTQYF
TRBJ2-1,few,TRBV13,TRBD2,TGTGCCAGCAGCGTCGGGCAAGGACTAGCGGGCTACAATGAGCAGTTCTTC,CASSVGQGLAGYNEQFF
TRBJ2-7,few,TRBV24-1,NA,TGTGCCACCAGGACAGGCTCCTACGAGCAGTACTTC,CATRTGSYEQYF
TRBJ2-5,few,TRBV14,NA,TGTGCCAGCAGCCTCACTAGCAGACAAGAGACCCAGTACTTC,CASSLTSRQETQYF
TRBJ1-4,NA,TRBV10-3,NA,TGTGCCACCCGCCAGGGGGAAAAACTGTTTTTT,CATRQGEKLFF
TRBJ2-1,few,TRBV20-1,TRBD2,TGCAGTGCTAGAGATCTTCGGACTAGCGGAGAACAGCAGTTCTTC,CSARDLRTSGEQQFF
TRBJ2-1,few,TRBV7-9,TRBD2,TGTGCCAGCAGCTTAGATGGGAGGGAGTACAATGAGCAGTTCTTC,CASSLDGREYNEQFF
TRBJ2-5,once,TRBV12-3/TRBV12-4,TRBD2,TGTGCCAGCAGGCCTCCCGGGACTAGCGGGGAGACCCAGTACTTC,CASRPPGTSGETQYF
TRBJ2-5,NA,TRBV20-1,NA,TGCAGTGCTAGAGACCTTTTTCGGTTCCAAGAGACCCAGTACTTC,CSARDLFRFQETQYF
TRBJ1-4,NA,TRBV7-2,NA,TGCGCCAGCAGCCCCACAGGGTTGGTTAATGAAAAACTGTTTTTT,CASSPTGLVNEKLFF
TRBJ2-7,few,TRBV28,NA,TGTGCCAGCAGTTTAAAAAACCGGCTTCCCTACGAGCAGTACTTC,CASSLKNRLPYEQYF
TRBJ2-5,few,TRBV29-1,NA,TGCAGCGTTGGATCGACCCTACTGGAGACCCAGTACTTC,CSVGSTLLETQYF
TRBJ1-2,NA,TRBV20-1,NA,TGCAGTGCTCTTTGGACGGGGTATGGCTACACCTTC,CSALWTGYGYTF
TRBJ2-7,NA,TRBV6-1,NA,TGTGCCAGCAGTGAAGCTCGGGTAGTCTCCTACGAGCAGTACTTC,CASSEARVVSYEQYF
TRBJ2-7,many,TRBV7-9,NA,TGTGCCAGCAGCTTATCCGCATACTACGAGCAGTACTTC,CASSLSAYYEQYF
TRBJ2-3,few,TRBV5-1,TRBD2,TGCGCCAGCAGCTTGGCTAGCGGGAGGTTGGATACGCAGTATTTT,CASSLASGRLDTQYF
TRBJ2-7,NA,TRBV27,TRBD2,TGTGCCAGCAGTTCCTTACTAGCGGGAGGGCACTCATCCTACGAGCAGTACTTC,CASSSLLAGGHSSYEQYF
TRBJ1-2,few,TRBV5-6,TRBD1,TGTGCCAGCAGCTTCTTACAGGGGCAGGGCTACACCTTC,CASSFLQGQGYTF
TRBJ2-5,few,TRBV2,TRBD2,TGTGCCAGCAGTGAAGGGACTAGCGGGCAGGAGACCCAGTACTTC,CASSEGTSGQETQYF
TRBJ2-7,NA,TRBV2,TRBD2,TGTGCCAGCAGTGCCCCGGCGACTAGCGGGATTGCCTACGAGCAGTACTTC,CASSAPATSGIAYEQYF
TRBJ2-1,NA,TRBV20-1,TRBD2,TGCAGTGCTAGAGATTATGTCCTAGCGGGGGGAACGGTGCAGTTCTTC,CSARDYVLAGGTVQFF
TRBJ2-1,NA,TRBV7-9,TRBD2,TGTGCCAGCGGCTCGTTGAGACTAGCACACCATGAGCAGTTCTTC,CASGSLRLAHHEQFF
TRBJ2-5,NA,TRBV2,TRBD2,TGTGCCAGCAGACTAGCGGGAGGCGGGCAGTACTTC,CASRLAGGGQYF
TRBJ2-1,few,TRBV12-3/TRBV12-4,TRBD2,TGTGCCAGCGGAACTAGCGGGAGTGGTTTAGATGAGCAGTTCTTC,CASGTSGSGLDEQFF
TRBJ2-4,few,TRBV18,TRBD2,TGTGCCAGCTCGCTAGCGGGAGGGCAAACCAAAAACATTCAGTACTTC,CASSLAGGQTKNIQYF
TRBJ2-5,NA,TRBV11-2,NA,TGTGCCAGCAGCTCATACAGGGCTCCAGGCGGGCAGTACTTC,CASSSYRAPGGQYF
TRBJ2-7,once,TRBV7-9,TRBD1,TGTGCCAGCAGCGCCCAACAGGGGAGCTCCTACAATGAGCAGTACTTC,CASSAQQGSSYNEQYF
TRBJ1-2,few,TRBV18,NA,TGTGCCAGCTCACCAATCCCCGGGGCGGAGGGGGATGGCTACACCTTC,CASSPIPGAEGDGYTF
TRBJ2-7,few,TRBV20-1,NA,TGCAGTGCTAGTCGGGAGTCGGATTTCTACGAGCAGTACTTC,CSASRESDFYEQYF
TRBJ2-1,few,TRBV20-1,NA,TGCAGTGCTAACCCGACAGCTAGGGGGTCCAATGAGCAGTTCTTC,CSANPTARGSNEQFF
TRBJ2-3,few,TRBV7-2,NA,TGTGCCAGCAGCTTAGGCCGCCCCAAGGATACGCAGTATTTT,CASSLGRPKDTQYF
TRBJ2-3,once,TRBV7-7,TRBD2,TGTGCCAGCAGCCCTTCTAGCGGGAGGTCAGATACGCAGTATTTT,CASSPSSGRSDTQYF
TRBJ2-5,few,TRBV20-1,NA,TGCAGTGCTAGTTCTTTTCCGGGACGCCAAGAGACCCAGTACTTC,CSASSFPGRQETQYF
TRBJ2-2,NA,TRBV20-1,NA,TGCAGTGCTAGAGATCCGCGAACTCAGACACGATTGAACACCGGGGAGCTGTTTTTT,CSARDPRTQTRLNTGELFF